Below, one T cell receptor beta chain is given with its context. Assay: immunoSEQ multiplex PCR; the TCRdb copy retains only in-frame clones and omits some. The sample has some 83,000 clones, approximately 90% seen once. V shed 0 bases and J shed 5 bases, with 29 bases lying between them. This CDR3 is built from 20 residues. Germline V lookup: CDR1 SGHRS, CDR2 YFSETQ. The sample is drawn from a study of technical replicates of blood from several donors. This TCR was sampled from a human donor in good health. The V and J genes are TRBV5-1 and TRBJ2-5; maybe TRBD2 (7 bases). The sample was T cells isolated from PBMCs. CDR3: CASSLASKLDIGGAGETQYF. CDR3 nucleotides: TGCGCCAGCAGCTTGGCCTCGAAATTAGATATAGGGGGGGCCGGGGAGACCCAGTACTTC.